A single sample is the source of the 7 T cell receptor beta chains below, sequenced in a study of Ad26.COV2.S vaccination and SARS-CoV-2 variants. Assay used: immunoSEQ multiplex PCR; TCRdb lists only in-frame clones, some missing. The sample includes roughly 150,000 clones, 75% to 90% seen only once; the top ten take more than 4.5%. The sample was peripheral blood, taken after recovery from COVID-19. These receptors came from a human donor who had recovered from COVID-19.

This clone was detected only once. V gene TRBV15 combines with J gene TRBJ2-2; D call uncertain. V gave up 2 bases and J gave up 8 bases, with 6 bases separating them. In germline, CDR1 is LNHNV, CDR2 YYDKDF (reference sequence). The CDR3 runs to 12 residues. This CDR3 reads CATSRSNGELFF. DNA of the CDR3: TGTGCCACCAGCAGATCTAATGGGGAGCTGTTTTTT.

The gene calls are TRBV9 and TRBJ1-1; 8 nucleotides match TRBD1. The junction had 11 bases not matched to a gene; V was cut back by 4 bases and J by 3 bases. The CDR3 runs to 16 residues. The germline CDR1 and CDR2 sequences are SGDLS and YYNGEE. The CDR3 sequence: CASSPGTGDYHTEAFF. The CDR3 DNA is TGTGCCAGCAGCCCGGGGACAGGAGATTACCACACTGAAGCTTTCTTT.

This clone appeared a single time. The V and J genes are TRBV4-3 and TRBJ2-3; 9 bases match TRBD2. The CDR3 runs to 18 residues. CDR1 and CDR2 from the germline V gene are LGHNA and YSLEER. With V trimmed by 4 bases and J by 4 bases, 15 bases remained unmatched. The CDR3 sequence: CASSRTSSGGGQADTQYF. The CDR3 region has the DNA TGCGCCAGCAGCCGGACGAGTAGCGGGGGAGGTCAGGCAGATACGCAGTATTTT.

J is TRBJ2-5 and V is TRBV30; D uncertain. V was shortened by 2 bases and J by 1 base, with 8 bases between the two germline ends. Germline V gene sequence: CDR1 GTSNPN, CDR2 SVGIG (reference sequence). The CDR3 sequence is 13 residues long. CDR3 sequence reads: CAWSPRPQETQYF. In nucleotides, the CDR3 is TGTGCCTGGAGTCCTCGGCCCCAAGAGACCCAGTACTTC. The full variable domain, in which reference TRBV30 and TRBJ2-5 provide the parts outside the CDR3, is SQTIHQWPATLVQPVGSPLSLECTVEGTSNPNLYWYRQAAGRGLQLLFYSVGIGQISSEVPQNLSASRPQDRQFILSSKKLLLSDSGFYLCAWSPRPQETQYFGPGTRLLVL.

This clone is a singleton in its sample. This chain connects TRBV9 to TRBJ2-2, with TRBD1 matching over 7 bases. V was pared by 4 bases and J by 0 bases, with 6 bases of the junction left unmatched. There are 16 residues in the CDR3. CDR1 is SGDLS, CDR2 YYNGEE, per germline. In nucleotides, the CDR3 is TGTGCCAGCAGCCCCTCCGGGACAGCGAACACCGGGGAGCTGTTTTTT. Protein: CASSPSGTANTGELFF.

The V gene is TRBV10-3, the J gene TRBJ2-1; the match to TRBD2 covers 10 bases. The CDR3 has 14 residues. Germline V gives CDR1 ENHRY, CDR2 SYGVKD. Trimming took 7 bases from V and 8 from J; bases not matched to a gene: 8. The CDR3 is CAIKGSGGSDEQFF. CDR3 DNA sequence: TGTGCCATCAAGGGTAGCGGGGGGTCGGATGAGCAGTTCTTC.

This clone was detected only a few times. V and J are TRBV5-1 and TRBJ2-7; TRBD1 matches at 8 bases. The length of the CDR3 is 14 residues. The germline gives CDR1 SGHRS, CDR2 YFSETQ. J gave up 2 bases and V 3 bases, and 4 bases lay outside the gene matches. The CDR3 reads CASSSGTGTYEQYF. The CDR3, as DNA: TGCGCCAGCAGCTCCGGGACAGGCACCTACGAGCAGTACTTC.